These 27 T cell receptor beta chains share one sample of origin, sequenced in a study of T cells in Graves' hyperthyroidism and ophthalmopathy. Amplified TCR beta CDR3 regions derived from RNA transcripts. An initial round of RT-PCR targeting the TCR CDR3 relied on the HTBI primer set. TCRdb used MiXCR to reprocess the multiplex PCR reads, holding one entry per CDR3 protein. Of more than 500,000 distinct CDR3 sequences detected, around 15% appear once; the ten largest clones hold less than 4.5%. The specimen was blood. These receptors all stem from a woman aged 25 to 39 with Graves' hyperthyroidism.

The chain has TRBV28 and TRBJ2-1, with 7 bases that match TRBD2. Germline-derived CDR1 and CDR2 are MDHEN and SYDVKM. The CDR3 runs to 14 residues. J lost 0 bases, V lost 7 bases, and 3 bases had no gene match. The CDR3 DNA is TGTGCCAGCACAGCGGGAAGCTCCTACAATGAGCAGTTCTTC. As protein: CASTAGSSYNEQFF.

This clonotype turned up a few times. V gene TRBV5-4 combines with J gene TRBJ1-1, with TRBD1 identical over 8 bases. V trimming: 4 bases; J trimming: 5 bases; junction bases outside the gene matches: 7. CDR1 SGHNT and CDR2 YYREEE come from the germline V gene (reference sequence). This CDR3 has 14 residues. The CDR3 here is CASSGTGLGTEAFF. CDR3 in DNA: TGTGCCAGCAGCGGGACAGGTTTGGGAACTGAAGCTTTCTTT.

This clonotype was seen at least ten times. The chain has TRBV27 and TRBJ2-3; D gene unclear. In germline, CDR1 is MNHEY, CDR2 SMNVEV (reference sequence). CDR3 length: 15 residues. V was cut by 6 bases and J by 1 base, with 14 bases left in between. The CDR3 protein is CASSPIEQRTDTQYF. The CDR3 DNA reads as TGTGCCAGCAGCCCCATCGAACAGCGCACAGATACGCAGTATTTT.

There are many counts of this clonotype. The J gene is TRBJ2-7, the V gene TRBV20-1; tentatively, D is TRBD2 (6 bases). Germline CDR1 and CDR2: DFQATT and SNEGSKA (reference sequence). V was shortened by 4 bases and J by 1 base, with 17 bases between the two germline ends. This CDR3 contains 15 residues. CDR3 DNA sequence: TGCAGTGCTACTTCTGGACTACTCGAATCCTACGAGCAGTACTTC. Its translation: CSATSGLLESYEQYF.

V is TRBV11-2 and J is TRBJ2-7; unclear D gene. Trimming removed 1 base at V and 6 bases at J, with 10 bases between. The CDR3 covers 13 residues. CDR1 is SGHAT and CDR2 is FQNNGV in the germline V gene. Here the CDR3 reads CASSLASRLEQYF. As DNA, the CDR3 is TGTGCCAGCAGCTTAGCGTCCCGCCTCGAGCAGTACTTC.

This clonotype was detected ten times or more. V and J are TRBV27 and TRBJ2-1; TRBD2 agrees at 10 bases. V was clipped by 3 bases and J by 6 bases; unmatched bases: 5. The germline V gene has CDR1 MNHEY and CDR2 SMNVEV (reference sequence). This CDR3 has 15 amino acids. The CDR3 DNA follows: TGTGCCAGCAGTTTGACAGCGGGAGGGCCCAATGAGCAGTTCTTC. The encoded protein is CASSLTAGGPNEQFF.

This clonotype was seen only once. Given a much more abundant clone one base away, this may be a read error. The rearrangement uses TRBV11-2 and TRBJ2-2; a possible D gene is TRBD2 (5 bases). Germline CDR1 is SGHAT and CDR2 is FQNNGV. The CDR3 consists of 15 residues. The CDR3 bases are TGTGCCAGCAGCTTAATCAAGGGTCCCCTCGGGGTGCTGTTTTTT. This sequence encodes CASSLIKGPLGVLFF.

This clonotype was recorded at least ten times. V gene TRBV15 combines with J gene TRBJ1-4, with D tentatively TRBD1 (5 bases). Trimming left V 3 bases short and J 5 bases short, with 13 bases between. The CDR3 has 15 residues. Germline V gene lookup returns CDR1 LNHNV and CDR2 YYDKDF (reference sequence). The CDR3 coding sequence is TGTGCCACCAGCAGGAACAGGCCTCCGAATGAAAAACTGTTTTTT. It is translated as CATSRNRPPNEKLFF. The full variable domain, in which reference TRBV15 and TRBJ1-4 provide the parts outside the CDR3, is DAMVIQNPRYQVTQFGKPVTLSCSQTLNHNVMYWYQQKSSQAPKLLFHYYDKDFNNEADTPDNFQSRRPNTSFCFLDIRSPGLGDTAMYLCATSRNRPPNEKLFFGSGTQLSVL.

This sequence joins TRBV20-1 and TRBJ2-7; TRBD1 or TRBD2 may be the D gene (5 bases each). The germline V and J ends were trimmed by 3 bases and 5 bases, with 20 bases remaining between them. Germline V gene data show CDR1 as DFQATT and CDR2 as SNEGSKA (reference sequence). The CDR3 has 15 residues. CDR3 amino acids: CSARGTGTHYNEQYF. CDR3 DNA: TGCAGTGCTAGGGGGACGGGAACCCACTACAACGAGCAGTACTTC.

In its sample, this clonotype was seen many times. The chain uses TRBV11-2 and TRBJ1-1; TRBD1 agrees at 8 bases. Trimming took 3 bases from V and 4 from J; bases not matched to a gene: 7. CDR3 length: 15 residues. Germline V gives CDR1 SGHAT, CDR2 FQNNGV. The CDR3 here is CASSFRTGMSTEAFF. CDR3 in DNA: TGTGCCAGCAGCTTCAGGACAGGGATGTCCACTGAAGCTTTCTTT.

The CDR3, as DNA: TGCGCCAGCAGCCAAGTCGGGACAGGGGGCGAGCAGTACTTC. Its translation: CASSQVGTGGEQYF. The rearrangement uses TRBV4-1 and TRBJ2-7, with TRBD1 matching over 11 bases. The CDR3 is 14 amino acids. From germline, CDR1 is MGHRA and CDR2 YSYEKL. Trimming cost V 1 base and J 6 bases; bases outside gene matches: 2.

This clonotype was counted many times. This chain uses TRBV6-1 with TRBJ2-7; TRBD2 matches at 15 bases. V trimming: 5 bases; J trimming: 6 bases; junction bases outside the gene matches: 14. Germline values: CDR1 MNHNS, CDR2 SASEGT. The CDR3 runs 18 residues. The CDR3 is CASSRALLGLAGGPEQYF. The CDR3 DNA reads TGTGCCAGCAGTCGGGCGCTTCTAGGACTAGCGGGAGGGCCCGAGCAGTACTTC.

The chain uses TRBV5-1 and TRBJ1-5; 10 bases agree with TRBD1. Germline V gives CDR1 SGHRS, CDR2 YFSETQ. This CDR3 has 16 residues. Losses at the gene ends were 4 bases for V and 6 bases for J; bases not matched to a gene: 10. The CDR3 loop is CASSPGTGAPSQPQHF. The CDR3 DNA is TGCGCCAGCAGCCCCGGGACAGGGGCCCCCAGTCAGCCCCAGCATTTT.

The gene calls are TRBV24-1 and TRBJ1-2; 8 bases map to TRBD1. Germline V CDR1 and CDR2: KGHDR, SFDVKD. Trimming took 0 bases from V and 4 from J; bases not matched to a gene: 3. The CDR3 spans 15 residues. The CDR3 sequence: CATSDLTGGIYGYTF. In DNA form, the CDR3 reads TGTGCCACCAGTGATTTGACAGGGGGTATCTATGGCTACACCTTC.

The CDR3 is CASNAGERIYTDTQYF. The CDR3 nucleotides are TGCGCCAGTAACGCGGGGGAGCGGATATACACAGATACGCAGTATTTT. The genes are TRBV5-1 and TRBJ2-3; TRBD2 matches 7 bases. V shed 8 bases and J 2 bases; nucleotides not matched to a gene: 14. The V gene's germline CDR1 is SGHRS and CDR2 YFSETQ. This CDR3 has 16 amino acids.

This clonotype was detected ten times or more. The CDR3 protein is CASSHHSTSGSTDTQYF. The DNA of the CDR3 is TGTGCCAGCAGCCATCACTCAACTAGCGGTAGCACAGATACGCAGTATTTT. The chain joins TRBV7-9 to TRBJ2-3; the match to TRBD2 covers 8 bases. Looked up from germline, CDR1 is SEHNR and CDR2 is FQNEAQ (reference sequence). This CDR3 region has 17 residues. V was clipped by 5 bases and J by 0 bases; unmatched bases: 10.

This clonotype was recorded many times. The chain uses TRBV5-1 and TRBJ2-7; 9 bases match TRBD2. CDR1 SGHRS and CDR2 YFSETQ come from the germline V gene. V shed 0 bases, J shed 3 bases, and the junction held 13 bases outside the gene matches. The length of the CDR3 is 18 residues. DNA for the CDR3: TGCGCCAGCAGCTTGGTTAGCGGGAGAGTGGATAGAGTCTACGAGCAGTACTTC. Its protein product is CASSLVSGRVDRVYEQYF. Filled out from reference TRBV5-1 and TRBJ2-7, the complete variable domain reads KAGVTQTPRYLIKTRGQQVTLSCSPISGHRSVSWYQQTPGQGLQFLFEYFSETQRNKGNFPGRFSGRQFSNSRSEMNVSTLELGDSALYLCASSLVSGRVDRVYEQYFGPGTRLTVT.

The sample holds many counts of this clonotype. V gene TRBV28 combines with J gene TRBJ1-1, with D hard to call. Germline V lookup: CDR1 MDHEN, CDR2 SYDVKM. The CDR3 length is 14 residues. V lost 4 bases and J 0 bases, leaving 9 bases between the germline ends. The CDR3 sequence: CASSYGEVNTEAFF. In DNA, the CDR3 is TGTGCCAGCAGTTATGGGGAGGTGAACACTGAAGCTTTCTTT.

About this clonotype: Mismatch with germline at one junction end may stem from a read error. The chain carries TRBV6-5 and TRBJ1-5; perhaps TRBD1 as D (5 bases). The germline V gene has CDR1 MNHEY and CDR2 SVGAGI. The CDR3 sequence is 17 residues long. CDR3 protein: CASRYSLGGYSNQPQHF. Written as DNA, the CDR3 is TGTGCCAGCAGATACTCACTGGGGGGTTATAGCAATCAGCCCCAGCATTTT.

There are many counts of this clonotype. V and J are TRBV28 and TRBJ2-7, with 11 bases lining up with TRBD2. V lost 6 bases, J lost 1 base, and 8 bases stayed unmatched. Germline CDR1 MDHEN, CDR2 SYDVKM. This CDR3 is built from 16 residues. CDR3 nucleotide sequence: TGTGCCAGCAGCCTATTAGCGGGAGGGTCTTCCTACGAGCAGTACTTC. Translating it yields CASSLLAGGSSYEQYF.

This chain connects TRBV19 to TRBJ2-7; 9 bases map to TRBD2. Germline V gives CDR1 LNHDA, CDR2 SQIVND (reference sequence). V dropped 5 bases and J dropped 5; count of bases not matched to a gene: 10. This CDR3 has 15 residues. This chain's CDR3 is CASSHWREGQHEQYF. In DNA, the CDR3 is TGTGCCAGTAGTCACTGGCGGGAGGGCCAGCACGAGCAGTACTTC.

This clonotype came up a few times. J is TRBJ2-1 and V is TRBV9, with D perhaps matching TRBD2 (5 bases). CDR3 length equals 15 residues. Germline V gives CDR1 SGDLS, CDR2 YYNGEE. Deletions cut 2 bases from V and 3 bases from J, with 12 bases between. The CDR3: CASSVTTEHYNEQFF. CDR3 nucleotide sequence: TGTGCCAGCAGCGTGACTACTGAACACTACAATGAGCAGTTCTTC.

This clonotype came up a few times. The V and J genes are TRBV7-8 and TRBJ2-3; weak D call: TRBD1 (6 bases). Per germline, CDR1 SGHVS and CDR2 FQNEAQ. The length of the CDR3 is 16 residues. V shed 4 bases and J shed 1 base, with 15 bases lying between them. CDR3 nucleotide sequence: TGTGCCAGCAGCTCCGGCGCCGGGACACGCACAGATACGCAGTATTTT. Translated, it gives CASSSGAGTRTDTQYF.

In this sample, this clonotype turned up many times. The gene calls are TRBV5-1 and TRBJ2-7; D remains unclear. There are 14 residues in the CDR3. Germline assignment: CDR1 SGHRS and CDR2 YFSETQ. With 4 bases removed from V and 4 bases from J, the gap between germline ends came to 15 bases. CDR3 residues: CASSPDGQLYEQYF. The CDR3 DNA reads TGCGCCAGCAGCCCGGACGGTCAACTTTACGAGCAGTACTTC.

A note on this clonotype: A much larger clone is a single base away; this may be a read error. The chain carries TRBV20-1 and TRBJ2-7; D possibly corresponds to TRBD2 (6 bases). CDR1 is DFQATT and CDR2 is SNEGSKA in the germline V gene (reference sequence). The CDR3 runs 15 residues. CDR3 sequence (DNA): TGCAGTGCTACCGGGGCCCGTCGCGGGGCCTACGAGCAGCACTTC. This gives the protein CSATGARRGAYEQHF.

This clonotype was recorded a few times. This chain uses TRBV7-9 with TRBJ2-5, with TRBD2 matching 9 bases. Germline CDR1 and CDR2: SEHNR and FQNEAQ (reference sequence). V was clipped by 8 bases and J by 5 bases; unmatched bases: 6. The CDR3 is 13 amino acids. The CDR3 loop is CASAGTSLETQYF. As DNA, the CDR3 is TGTGCCAGCGCCGGGACTAGCTTGGAGACCCAGTACTTC. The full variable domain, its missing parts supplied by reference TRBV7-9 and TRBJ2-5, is DTGVSQNPRHKITKRGQNVTFRCDPISEHNRLYWYRQTLGQGPEFLTYFQNEAQLEKSRLLSDRFSAERPKGSFSTLEIQRTEQGDSAMYLCASAGTSLETQYFGPGTRLLVL.

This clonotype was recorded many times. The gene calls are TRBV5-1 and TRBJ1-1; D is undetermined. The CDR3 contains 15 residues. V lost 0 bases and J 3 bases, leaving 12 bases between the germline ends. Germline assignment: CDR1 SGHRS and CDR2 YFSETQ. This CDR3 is CASSLEPASDTEAFF. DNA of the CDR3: TGCGCCAGCAGCTTGGAGCCGGCTTCCGACACTGAAGCTTTCTTT.